This T cell receptor (beta chain) was retrieved from a study of blood T cells in healthy people across ages. General study findings and limits: Calculation of diversity from one million T cells yielded estimates considered to be underestimates. Per million T cells, TCR beta diversity dropped roughly linearly as age increased.

A second PCR, run for about 6 to 12 cycles, used a sample-barcoded 5' primer plus a J-beta primer mix. TCRdb re-analysed the 5' RACE reads in MiXCR, keeping a single row per CDR3 protein. The sample includes roughly 640,000 distinct CDR3 sequences, less than 35% of them seen just once. The sample holds many counts of this clonotype. The antigen remains unidentified. The extraction recovered at least 6 micrograms of total RNA per sample. V was cut by 5 bases and J by 8 bases, with 18 bases left in between. This CDR3 comprises 14 residues. The germline gives CDR1 MDHEN, CDR2 SYDVKM. This receptor was taken from a woman aged 80 or over in good health. Sequencing input: blood. This sequence joins TRBV28 and TRBJ1-1, with D perhaps TRBD1 (5 bases). CDR3 region: CASSPRGAAMEAFF. CDR3 DNA sequence: TGTGCCAGCAGTCCCCGAGGGGCAGCTATGGAAGCTTTCTTT.